The text below deals with one T cell receptor beta chain. This clone has a handful of counts. Its antigen has not been determined. No quality values exist for individual bases; no much larger clone is one base distant. The sample belongs to a study of blood T cell repertoires in COVID-19 (dated by TCRdb to the early 2020s). Some background on the complete study: Samples from collaborators originated in the United States, Italy and Spain and spanned both the acute and convalescent phases of COVID-19. The repertoires were made available in a free public database intended to serve as a resource for research on the immune response to SARS-CoV-2. Deeply sampled blood TCRbeta repertoires from subjects exposed to, actively infected with, or recovered from COVID-19 were included in the dataset. HLA class I and class II types, where available, came from metadata supplied by the sample provider rather than from assay-based typing. A de-identified subject ID, COVID-19 status, age in years and sex were almost always included in the sample metadata. The material from the prospective study consisted of cDNA or gDNA derived from T cells, B-cell-depleted T cells, or PBMCs. Samples came from the ongoing ImmuneRACE study (first 160 participants) plus 1,254 subjects from 6 global collaborators.

Whole blood was collected in K2EDTA tubes by collaborating institutions according to the institutions' own protocols. Collaborator samples were shipped for TCRbeta analysis as frozen whole blood, isolated PBMCs, or DNA extracted from either sample type. Paper-wide results and their limitations: How much clinical and demographic metadata was included differed by source and by participant, and the metadata was provided uncurated.

Looking up the germline V gene yields CDR1 KGHSH and CDR2 LQKENI. V and J are truncated by 3 bases and 4 bases respectively, leaving an intervening sequence of 6 bases. Inclusive of the bounding cysteine and phenylalanine, the CDR3 is 13 residues long. Only the CDR3 DNA is retained, 39 bases long and in frame from the first base. TCRbeta CDR3 regions were amplified from genomic DNA using the immunoSEQ Assay, a bias-controlled multiplex PCR. In the authors' own workflow: Within the assay, amplification of reference gene primers was used to estimate how many nucleated cells each sample contained. To quantify the absolute abundance of each unique TCRbeta CDR3 rearrangement, sequence reads were collapsed and filtered. For each sample, productive Simpson clonality was calculated as the square root of Simpson's diversity index across productive rearrangements. This is the immuneACCESS table as TCRdb keeps it, with only in-frame sequences that have V and J called. A part of the clones is gone; compared with another copy, unresolved V genes explain less than half, and the rest is unexplained. V, J and clone size are taken as reported in that table, and D and trimming were inferred from the DNA itself. The sample records approximately 52,000 clones, more than 90% of which are singletons. About 6.5% of the sample belongs to the ten largest clones.

The rearrangement joined TRBV18 to TRBJ1-4, and TRBD1 may be the D gene, going by 5 matching bases. Material for sequencing was peripheral blood. The receptor was derived from a man in his fifties or sixties with active COVID-19. Here the CDR3 is given as CASSPRVNEKLFF. The sequenced DNA: TGTGCCAGCTCACCCAGGGTTAATGAAAAACTGTTTTTT.